At least ten counts were recorded for the clone carrying this T cell receptor (beta chain). Its antigen is not known. These data are taken from a study of T cells in Graves' hyperthyroidism and ophthalmopathy. Study-wide results and caveats: Using 13 V-J features, a model discriminated ophthalmopathy from stable hyperthyroidism.

The CDR3 consists of 16 residues. Trimming took off 5 bases at V and 8 bases at J, with 21 bases between the two ends. Germline CDR1 is MNHNS and CDR2 is SASEGT. The investigators amplified TCR beta CDR3 regions from RNA transcripts. With the HTBI primer set, the TCR CDR3 went through a first round of RT-PCR. TCRdb re-called the multiplex PCR reads through MiXCR, storing one row per CDR3 protein. The table shows about 740,000 distinct CDR3 sequences, with around 15% occurring only once. The TCR comes from a woman between 18 and 29 years old with Graves' hyperthyroidism. What was sequenced was blood. The chain employs TRBV6-1 and TRBJ2-2; D possibly corresponds to TRBD1 (5 bases). Here the CDR3 reads CASSYSSVPRVGELFF. CDR3 nucleotide sequence: TGTGCCAGCAGTTATTCATCGGTCCCCAGGGTTGGGGAGCTGTTTTTT.